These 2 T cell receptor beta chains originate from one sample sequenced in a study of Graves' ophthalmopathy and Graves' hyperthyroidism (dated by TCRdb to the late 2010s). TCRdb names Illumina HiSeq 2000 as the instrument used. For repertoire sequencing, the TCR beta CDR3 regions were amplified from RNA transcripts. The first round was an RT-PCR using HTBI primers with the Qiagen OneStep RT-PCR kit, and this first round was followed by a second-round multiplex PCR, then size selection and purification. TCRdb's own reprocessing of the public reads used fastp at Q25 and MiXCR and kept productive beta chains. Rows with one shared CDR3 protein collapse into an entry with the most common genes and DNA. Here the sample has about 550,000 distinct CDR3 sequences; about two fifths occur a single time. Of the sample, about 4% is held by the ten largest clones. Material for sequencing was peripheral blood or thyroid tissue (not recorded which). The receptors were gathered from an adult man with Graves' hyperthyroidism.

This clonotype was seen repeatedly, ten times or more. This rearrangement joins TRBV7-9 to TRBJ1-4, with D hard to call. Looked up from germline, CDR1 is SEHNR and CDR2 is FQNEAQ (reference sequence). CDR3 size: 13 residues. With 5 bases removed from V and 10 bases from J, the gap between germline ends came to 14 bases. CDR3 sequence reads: CASSPGSELKLFF. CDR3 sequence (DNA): TGTGCCAGCAGCCCCGGGTCCGAACTAAAACTGTTTTTT.

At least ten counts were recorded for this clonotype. The CDR3, as DNA: TGCGCCAGCAGCGACAGGGACGGAAACACCATATATTTT. It specifies CASSDRDGNTIYF. V usage is TRBV4-1 and J usage is TRBJ1-3; 7 bases are shared with TRBD1. After removal of 5 bases from V and 4 bases from J, the junction contained 2 bases not matched to a gene. This CDR3 is built from 13 residues. Per the germline V gene, CDR1 is MGHRA and CDR2 is YSYEKL.